The present entry profiles one T cell receptor (beta chain) with its context. The antigen is not known. The data were produced by immunoSEQ multiplex PCR, yet TCRdb's version contains in-frame clones alone and is incomplete. Of roughly 150,000 clones in the sample, about 93% were seen once. The data originate from a study of T cell responses to AZD1222 COVID-19 vaccine. For the study at large: Whether given at about 4 or about 12 weeks, second doses were pooled.

CDR1 and CDR2 from the germline V gene are MDHEN and SYDVKM. This CDR3 has 15 residues. The V segment lost 4 bases and the J segment 5 bases; nucleotides outside the gene matches: 8. Study outcomes and limitations: No day 14 peak samples; only post-peak repertoires were characterized. The donor cohort was predominantly white British with a female majority, and clonal diversity may have been underestimated.

The chain links TRBV28 to TRBJ2-3; 8 positions agree with TRBD2. Specimen: peripheral blood, collected on day 0 of AZD1222 vaccination. The receptor comes from an adult in good health. The CDR3 DNA reads TGTGCCAGCAGTTCAAGGACTAGCCCAGGAGATACGCAGTATTTT. It yields the protein CASSSRTSPGDTQYF.